This section outlines one T cell receptor beta chain sequence together with its context. Its antigen is unidentified. This specimen comes from a study of CXCR3-negative and CXCR3-positive naive CD8 T cells. Study details: About 135 million TRB reads in total, about 1.5 +/- 0.3 million per library.

Study-level points and caveats: Memory cells showed distinct TRBV-TRBJ patterns, while the two naive subsets matched. In both naive subsets diversity was comparably high, whereas memory CD8+ cells showed much lower diversity.

Each TRB cDNA library was prepared by 5' RACE (with UMI labels). No DNA is given; TCRdb re-called the 5' RACE reads and lists each CDR3 protein once. The listing contains 20,000 to 25,000 distinct CDR3 sequences. Researchers reported sorting every CD8+ T cell subset in triplicate, roughly 300,000 cells per sort. The CDR3 covers 14 residues. Germline values: CDR1 MNHNS, CDR2 SASEGT. Sequenced sample: memory CD8+ T cells from blood. The clonotype comes from a human donor in good health. Some clones in this sample may be carry-over from other donors' samples. The V and J genes are TRBV6-1 and TRBJ2-3; the D gene TCRdb calls, TRBD2, cannot be checked with no DNA. The CDR3 region is CASSGTAGSDTQYF.